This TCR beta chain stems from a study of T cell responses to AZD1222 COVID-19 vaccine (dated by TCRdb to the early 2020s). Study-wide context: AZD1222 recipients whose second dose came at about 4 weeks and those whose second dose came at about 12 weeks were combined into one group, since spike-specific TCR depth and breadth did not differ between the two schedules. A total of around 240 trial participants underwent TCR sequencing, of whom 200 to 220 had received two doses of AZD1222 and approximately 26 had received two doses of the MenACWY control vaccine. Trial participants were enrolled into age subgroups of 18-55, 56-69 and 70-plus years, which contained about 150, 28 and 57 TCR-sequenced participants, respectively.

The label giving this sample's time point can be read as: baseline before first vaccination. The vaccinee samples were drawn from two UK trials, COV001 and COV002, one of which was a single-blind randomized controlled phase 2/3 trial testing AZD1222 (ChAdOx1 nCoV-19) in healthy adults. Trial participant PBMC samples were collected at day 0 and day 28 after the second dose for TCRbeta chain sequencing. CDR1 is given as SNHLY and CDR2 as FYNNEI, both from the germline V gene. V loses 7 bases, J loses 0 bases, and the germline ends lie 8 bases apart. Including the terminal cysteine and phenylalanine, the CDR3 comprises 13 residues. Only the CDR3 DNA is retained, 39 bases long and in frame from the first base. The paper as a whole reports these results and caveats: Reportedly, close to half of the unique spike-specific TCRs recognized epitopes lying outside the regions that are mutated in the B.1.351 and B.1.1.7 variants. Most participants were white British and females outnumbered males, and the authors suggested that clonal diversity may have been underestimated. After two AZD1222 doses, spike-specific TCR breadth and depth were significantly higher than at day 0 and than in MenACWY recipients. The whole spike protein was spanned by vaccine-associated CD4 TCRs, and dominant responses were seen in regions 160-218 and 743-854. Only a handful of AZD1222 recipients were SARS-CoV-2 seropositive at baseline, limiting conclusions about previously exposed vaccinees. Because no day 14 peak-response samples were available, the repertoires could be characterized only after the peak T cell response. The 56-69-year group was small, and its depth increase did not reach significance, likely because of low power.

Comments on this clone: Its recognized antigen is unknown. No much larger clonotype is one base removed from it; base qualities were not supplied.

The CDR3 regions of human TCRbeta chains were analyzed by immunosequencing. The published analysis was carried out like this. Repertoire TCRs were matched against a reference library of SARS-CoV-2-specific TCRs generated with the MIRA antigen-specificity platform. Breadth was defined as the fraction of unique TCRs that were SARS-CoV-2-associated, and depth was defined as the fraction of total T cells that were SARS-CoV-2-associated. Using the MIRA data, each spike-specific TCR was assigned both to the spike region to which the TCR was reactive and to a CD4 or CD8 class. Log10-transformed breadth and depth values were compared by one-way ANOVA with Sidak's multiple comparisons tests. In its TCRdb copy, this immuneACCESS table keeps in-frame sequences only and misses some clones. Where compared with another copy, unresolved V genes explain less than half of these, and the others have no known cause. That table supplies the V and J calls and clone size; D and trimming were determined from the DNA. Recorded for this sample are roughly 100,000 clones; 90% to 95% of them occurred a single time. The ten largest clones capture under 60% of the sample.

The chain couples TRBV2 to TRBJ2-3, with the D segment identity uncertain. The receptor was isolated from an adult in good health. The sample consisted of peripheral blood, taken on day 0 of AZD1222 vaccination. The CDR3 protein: CASIGLSTDTQYF. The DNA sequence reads TGTGCCAGCATCGGGCTCAGCACAGATACGCAGTATTTT.